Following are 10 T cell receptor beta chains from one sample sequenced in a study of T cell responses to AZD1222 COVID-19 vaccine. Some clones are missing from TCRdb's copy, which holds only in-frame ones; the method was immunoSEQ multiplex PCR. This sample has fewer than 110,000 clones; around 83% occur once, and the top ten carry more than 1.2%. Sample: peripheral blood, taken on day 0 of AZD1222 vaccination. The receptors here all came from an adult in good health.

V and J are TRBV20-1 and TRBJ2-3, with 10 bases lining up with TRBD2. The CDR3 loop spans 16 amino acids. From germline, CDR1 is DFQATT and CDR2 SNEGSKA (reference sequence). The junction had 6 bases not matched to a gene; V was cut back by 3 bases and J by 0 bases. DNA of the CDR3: TGCAGTGCTAGTGCTAGCGGGAGTGTGAGCACAGATACGCAGTATTTT. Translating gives CSASASGSVSTDTQYF.

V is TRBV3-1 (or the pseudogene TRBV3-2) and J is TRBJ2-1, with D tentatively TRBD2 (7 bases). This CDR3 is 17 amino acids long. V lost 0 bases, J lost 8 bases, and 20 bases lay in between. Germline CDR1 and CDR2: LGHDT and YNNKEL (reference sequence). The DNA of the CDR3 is TGTGCCAGCAGCCAAGAAGGGGGAGGGGGAGTGGGAGATGAGCAGTTCTTC. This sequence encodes CASSQEGGGGVGDEQFF.

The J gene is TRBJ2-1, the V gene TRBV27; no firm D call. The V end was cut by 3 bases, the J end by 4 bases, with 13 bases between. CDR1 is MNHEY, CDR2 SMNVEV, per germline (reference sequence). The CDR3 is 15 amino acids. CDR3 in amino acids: CASSFRTEPYNEQFF. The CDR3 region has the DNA TGTGCCAGCAGTTTTCGAACAGAACCTTACAATGAGCAGTTCTTC.

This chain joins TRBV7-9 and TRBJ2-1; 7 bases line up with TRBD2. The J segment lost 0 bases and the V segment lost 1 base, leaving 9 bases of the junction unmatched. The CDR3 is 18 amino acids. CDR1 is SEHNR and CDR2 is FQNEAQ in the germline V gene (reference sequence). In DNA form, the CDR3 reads TGTGCCAGCAGCTTAGATATGAGCGGGATAAGCTCCTACAATGAGCAGTTCTTC. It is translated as CASSLDMSGISSYNEQFF.

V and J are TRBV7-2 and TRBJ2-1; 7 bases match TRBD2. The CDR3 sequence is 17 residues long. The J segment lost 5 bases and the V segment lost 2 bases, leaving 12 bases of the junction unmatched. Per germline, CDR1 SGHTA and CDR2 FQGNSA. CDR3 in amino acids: CASSLSSGRAIDNEQFF. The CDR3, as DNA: TGTGCCAGCAGCTTATCTAGCGGAAGGGCTATAGACAATGAGCAGTTCTTC.

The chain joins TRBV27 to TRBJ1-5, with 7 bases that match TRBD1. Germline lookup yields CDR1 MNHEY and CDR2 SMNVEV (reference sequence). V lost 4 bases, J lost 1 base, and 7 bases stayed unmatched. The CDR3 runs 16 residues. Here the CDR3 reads CASSSVQGISNQPQHF. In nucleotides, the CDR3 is TGTGCCAGCAGTTCAGTACAGGGGATAAGCAATCAGCCCCAGCATTTT.

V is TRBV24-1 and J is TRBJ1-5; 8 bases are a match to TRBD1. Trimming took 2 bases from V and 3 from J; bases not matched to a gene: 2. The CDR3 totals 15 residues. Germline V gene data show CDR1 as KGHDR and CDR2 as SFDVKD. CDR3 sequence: CATSDSDRVNQPQHF. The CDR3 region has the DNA TGTGCCACCAGTGATTCGGACAGGGTCAATCAGCCCCAGCATTTT.

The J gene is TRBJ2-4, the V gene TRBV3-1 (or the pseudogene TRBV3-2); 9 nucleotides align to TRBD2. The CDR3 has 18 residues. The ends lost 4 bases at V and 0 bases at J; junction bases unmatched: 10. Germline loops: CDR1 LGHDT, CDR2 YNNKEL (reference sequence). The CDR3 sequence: CASSLSGGRIIAKNIQYF. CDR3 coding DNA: TGTGCCAGCAGCCTTAGCGGGGGTAGGATTATAGCCAAAAACATTCAGTACTTC.

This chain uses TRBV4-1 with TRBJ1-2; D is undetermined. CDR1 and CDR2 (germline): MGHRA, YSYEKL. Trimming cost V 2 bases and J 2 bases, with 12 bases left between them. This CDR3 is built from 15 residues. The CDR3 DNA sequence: TGCGCCAGCAGCCAAATCCGAGGACGCAACTATGGCTACACCTTC. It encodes CASSQIRGRNYGYTF.

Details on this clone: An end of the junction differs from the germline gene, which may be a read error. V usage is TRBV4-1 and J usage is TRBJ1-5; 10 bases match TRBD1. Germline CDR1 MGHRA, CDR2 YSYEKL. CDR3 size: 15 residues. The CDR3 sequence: CASSLDRGSNQPQHF. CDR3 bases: TGCGCCAGCAGTCTGGACAGGGGGAGCAACCAGCCCCAGCATTTT.